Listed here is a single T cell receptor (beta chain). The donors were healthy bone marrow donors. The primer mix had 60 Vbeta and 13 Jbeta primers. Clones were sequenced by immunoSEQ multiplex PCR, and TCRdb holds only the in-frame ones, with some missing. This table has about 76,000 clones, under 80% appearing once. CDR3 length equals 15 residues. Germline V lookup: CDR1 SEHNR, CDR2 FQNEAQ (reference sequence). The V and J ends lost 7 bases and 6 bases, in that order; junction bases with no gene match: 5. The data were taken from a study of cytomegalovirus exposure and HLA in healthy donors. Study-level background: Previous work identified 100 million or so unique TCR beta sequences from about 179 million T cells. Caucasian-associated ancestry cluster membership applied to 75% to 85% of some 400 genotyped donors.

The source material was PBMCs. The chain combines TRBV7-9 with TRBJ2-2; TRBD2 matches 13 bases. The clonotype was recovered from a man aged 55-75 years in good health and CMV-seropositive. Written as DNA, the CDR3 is TGTGCCAGCACCATCGGACTAGCGGGAGCCGGGGAGCTGTTTTTT. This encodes CASTIGLAGAGELFF.